There are a few counts of the clone carrying this T cell receptor beta chain. The data were obtained in a study of T-cell reconstitution after alpha-beta-depleted transplantation in children. During its preparation, the TCRbeta library received unique molecular identifiers. TCRdb used MiXCR to reprocess the PCR reads, holding one entry per CDR3 protein. The sample includes hundreds of thousands of distinct CDR3 sequences, more than 9% of them seen just once. This receptor was identified in a human donor who donated a stem cell graft to a child with acute myeloid leukemia. Sequenced here: PBMCs from the stem cell graft donor, sampled from the stem cell graft.

CDR3 bases: TGTGCCAGCTCACCACCAGAAGGACAGGGAAAGACCCAGTACTTC. Translated, it gives CASSPPEGQGKTQYF. The chain combines TRBV18 with TRBJ2-5, with TRBD1 matching 8 bases. This CDR3 is 15 amino acids long. Germline assignment: CDR1 KGHSH and CDR2 LQKENI. The J segment lost 6 bases and the V segment lost 0 bases, leaving 6 bases of the junction unmatched.